A selection of T cell receptor beta chains follows, all from one sample in a study of blood T cells in healthy people across ages. TCRdb ran MiXCR on the 5' RACE reads and lists one entry per CDR3 protein. Here the sample spans under 850,000 distinct CDR3 sequences, 36% being singletons. The sequenced material came from blood. The receptor source for this set is a young man in good health. The CDR3 runs from the conserved cysteine through the conserved F or W. The D gene is left open where the match is weak. Only part of the rows carry a size: once, few, many, or a class if the clone is expanded.

v_gene	abundance	d_gene	j_gene	CDR3nt	CDR3aa
TRBV20-1	-	TRBD1	TRBJ2-5	TGCAGTGCTAGGACGTTGGACAGGGCCGAAGAGACCCAGTACTTC	CSARTLDRAEETQYF
TRBV28	-	TRBD2	TRBJ2-1	TGTGCCAGCAGTTTACCTAGCGGGGGGGCAACAAATGAGCAGTTCTTC	CASSLPSGGATNEQFF
TRBV6-2/TRBV6-3	few	-	TRBJ2-7	TGTGCCAGCAGTTACTCGAGGGGGGGGAGGTACAATGAGCAGTACTTC	CASSYSRGGRYNEQYF
TRBV9	-	TRBD1	TRBJ2-7	TGTGCCAGCAGCGGCCTGGGACAGGGTTCCTACAATGAGCAGTACTTC	CASSGLGQGSYNEQYF
TRBV30	-	TRBD1	TRBJ2-7	TGTGCCTCAGGGGCGGGACAGGGTTCCTACGAGCAGTACTTC	CASGAGQGSYEQYF
TRBV20-1	-	TRBD2	TRBJ2-3	TGCAGTGCTAGAGATCTCGGCGCGGGGGGGCCGCGGGGCACAGATACGCAGTATTTT	CSARDLGAGGPRGTDTQYF
TRBV12-3/TRBV12-4	many	-	TRBJ2-5	TGTGCCAGCGGAACAGGGTTAGAGACCCAGTACTTC	CASGTGLETQYF
TRBV12-3/TRBV12-4	-	-	TRBJ2-1	TGTGCCAGCACCTGGACGCGTACTAATGAGCAGTTCTTC	CASTWTRTNEQFF
TRBV15	-	-	TRBJ1-2	TGTGCCACCAGCAGAGATGCCGACGGTTATGGCTACACCTTC	CATSRDADGYGYTF
TRBV7-2	-	-	TRBJ2-1	TGTGCCAGCAGCCTAGGGACTGCCACTAATGAGCAGTTCTTC	CASSLGTATNEQFF
TRBV25-1	many	TRBD2	TRBJ2-3	TGTGCCAGCAGTGGCTGGTTAGCGGGGGGCACTGATACGCAGTATTTT	CASSGWLAGGTDTQYF
TRBV7-2	many	-	TRBJ2-1	TGTGCCAGCAGCTTATTACAGGGCAATGAGCAGTTCTTC	CASSLLQGNEQFF
TRBV20-1	many	-	TRBJ2-5	TGCGTATCGGTAGTTCAAGAGACCCAGTACTTC	CVSVVQETQYF
TRBV29-1	many	-	TRBJ2-3	TGCAGCGTCGGGGAACTCACAGATACGCAGTATTTT	CSVGELTDTQYF
TRBV27	-	TRBD2	TRBJ2-1	TGTGCCAGCAGTCCCCTCTCTATCGCGGGGGGGCCGGGTGAGCAGTTCTTC	CASSPLSIAGGPGEQFF
TRBV7-6	-	TRBD1	TRBJ2-7	TGTGCCAGCAGCTTAGGGGACAGGGAAGGCTACGAGCAGTACTTC	CASSLGDREGYEQYF
TRBV20-1	-	TRBD2	TRBJ2-3	TGCAGTGCTTTGAGCGGGGGGGCAGATACGCAGTATTTT	CSALSGGADTQYF
TRBV4-1	few	-	TRBJ2-5	TGCGCCAGCAGCCAAGGTGTCGACGCCGGGGAGACCCAGTACTTC	CASSQGVDAGETQYF
TRBV12-3/TRBV12-4	few	-	TRBJ1-2	TGTGCCAGCAGTTCAGACGGAAGAAGTTATGGCTACACCTTC	CASSSDGRSYGYTF
TRBV3-1	-	-	TRBJ2-7	TGTGCCAGCAGCCAAGATCGGGGTAGCGAGCAGTACTTC	CASSQDRGSEQYF
TRBV20-1	many	TRBD2	TRBJ2-1	TGCAGTGCAGCCCCACTAGCGGGGGGGCTTGATGAGCAGTTCTTC	CSAAPLAGGLDEQFF
TRBV6-6	-	TRBD1	TRBJ2-5	TGTGCCAGTAGACCTTCAGGGGGCGTCGAGACCCAGTACTTC	CASRPSGGVETQYF
TRBV27	-	-	TRBJ2-2	TGTGCCAGCAGTTTACTGGGAACCGGCAGGATCCTTGGAGGGGAGCTGTTTTTT	CASSLLGTGRILGGELFF
TRBV20-1	few	-	TRBJ1-6	TGCAGTGCTAGAGATCAGGAATCCTATAATTCACCCCTCCACTTT	CSARDQESYNSPLHF
TRBV6-2/TRBV6-3	-	-	TRBJ2-1	TGTGCCGGCAGTCCTAGACTAGAAAACAATGAGCAGTTCTTC	CAGSPRLENNEQFF
TRBV7-2	-	-	TRBJ2-3	TGTGCCAGCAGCAAGAGGGGTAGCCCCCCAGATACGCAGTATTTT	CASSKRGSPPDTQYF